This entry concerns a single T cell receptor (beta chain). Antigen unknown. The record originates from a study of blood T cells in healthy people across ages. General observations from the study: Conclusively comparing naive with antigen-experienced cells was impossible with unsorted PBMCs. Comparison with aged donors showed that long-lived donors had more naive CD4+ cells and higher diversity.

CDR1 ENHRY and CDR2 SYGVKD come from the germline V gene. V trimming: 2 bases; J trimming: 0 bases; junction bases outside the gene matches: 10. The CDR3 totals 19 residues. Combining a sample-barcoded 5' primer with a J-beta primer mix, a second PCR ran for roughly 6 to 12 cycles. Researchers report that each sample yielded at least 2.5 million CDR3-containing paired-end reads. TCRdb reanalysed the 5' RACE reads using MiXCR and keeps one entry per CDR3 protein. The sample holds roughly 1.5 million distinct CDR3 sequences, about 42% seen once. V and J are TRBV10-3 and TRBJ2-3, with TRBD2 matching 11 bases. The receptor comes from a young woman in good health. The specimen was blood. This chain's CDR3 is CAISESAPGTSGSTDTQYF. For the CDR3, the DNA is TGTGCCATCAGTGAGAGTGCCCCTGGGACTAGCGGAAGCACAGATACGCAGTATTTT.